Reported below is one TCR beta chain. The antigen is unknown. Sequenced by immunoSEQ multiplex PCR; TCRdb stores in-frame clones only, minus some. There are some 89,000 clones in the sample; around 84% occur only once, and approximately 1.7% lies in the top ten. The data were obtained in a study of OX40 agonist ivuxolimab in advanced cancers. Whole-study context: People who had prior anti-PD-1, anti-PD-L1 or anti-CTLA-4 therapy could take part, and under 50% had some. Overall study results and limits: Some of the nonresponding patients also showed low levels of normalized T-cell clonal expansion. Antigen specificity remained undetermined for the expanded peripheral T cells. Clonal expansion from baseline to week 6 occurred in both CD4+ and CD8+ T cells.

Germline assignment: CDR1 SGHDT and CDR2 YYEEEE. V dropped 0 bases and J dropped 4 bases, with 7 bases sitting between them. The CDR3 has 13 amino acids. The chain combines TRBV5-6 with TRBJ1-2; no clear D. Specimen: CD4+ or CD8+ T cells sorted from blood, collected in a trial of the OX40 agonist ivuxolimab. The sequence derives from an adult with an advanced solid tumor such as melanoma, head and neck, liver or kidney cancer. The CDR3 DNA follows: TGTGCCAGCAGCTTGGGGAGTTTCTATGGCTACACCTTC. It specifies CASSLGSFYGYTF.